These 21 T cell receptor beta chains were sequenced from one sample in a study of vaccination effects on CD4 cells after COVID-19. Before sequencing took place, the ViraFEST assay used viral peptide pools to expand antigen-specific CD4+ T cells. Once cultured for 10 days, the cells underwent separation to obtain CD4+ T cells. Documented for the person is a PCR-confirmed SARS-CoV-2 infection occurring between March and December 2020. The data were produced by immunoSEQ multiplex PCR, yet TCRdb's version contains in-frame clones alone and is incomplete. The sample contains roughly 70,000 clones, 60% to 75% of which appear only once. Their antigens remain unidentified. This sample comprised CD4+ T cells from PBMCs cultured with HIV peptides, obtained before COVID-19 vaccination. Subset of the sample: HIV-1 Nef peptide pool negative control/reference culture. The receptor set was obtained from a human donor who had a prior SARS-CoV-2 infection.

The genes are TRBV5-1 and TRBJ2-7; 8 bases match TRBD2. Trimming took 1 base from V and 2 from J; bases not matched to a gene: 8. This CDR3 is 16 amino acids long. Germline V gene lookup returns CDR1 SGHRS and CDR2 YFSETQ. Here the CDR3 DNA reads TGCGCCAGCAGCTTGTCTGCTAGCGGGTGGACCTACGAGCAGTACTTC. Translation: CASSLSASGWTYEQYF.

The chain is built from TRBV29-1 and TRBJ1-1; 8 bases align to TRBD1. The ends lost 4 bases at V and 1 base at J; junction bases unmatched: 8. The CDR3 contains 15 residues. Germline-derived CDR1 and CDR2 are SQVTM and ANQGSEA. This chain's CDR3 is CSVGGDRRTNTEAFF. The CDR3 nucleotides read TGCAGCGTTGGAGGGGACAGGAGAACGAACACTGAAGCTTTCTTT.

The chain has TRBV5-1 and TRBJ2-3, with D hard to call. Trimming took 0 bases from V and 4 from J, leaving 18 bases between them. Looked up from germline, CDR1 is SGHRS and CDR2 is YFSETQ. The CDR3 consists of 17 residues. The CDR3 is CASSLVRNELIADTQYF. In DNA, the CDR3 is TGCGCCAGCAGCTTGGTTCGGAACGAGCTTATTGCAGATACGCAGTATTTT.

This clone was counted many times. This rearrangement joins TRBV30 to TRBJ1-3, with D uncertain. With 2 bases removed from V and 0 bases from J, the gap between germline ends came to 5 bases. CDR3 length: 13 residues. The germline gives CDR1 GTSNPN, CDR2 SVGIG (reference sequence). CDR3 amino acids: CAWSSYSGNTIYF. CDR3 in DNA: TGTGCCTGGAGTTCTTACTCTGGAAACACCATATATTTT.

This clone appeared once. This chain links TRBV4-2 with TRBJ2-5; D possibly corresponds to TRBD1 (6 bases). The V gene's germline CDR1 is LGHNA and CDR2 YNFKEQ. Trimming left V 1 base short and J 1 base short, with 10 bases between. The CDR3 runs to 15 residues. The CDR3 sequence: CASSQGRGGQETQYF. The CDR3 DNA follows: TGTGCCAGCAGCCAAGGGAGAGGGGGCCAAGAGACCCAGTACTTC.

V usage is TRBV11-3 and J usage is TRBJ2-4; D might be TRBD2 (6 bases). Trimming left V 1 base short and J 8 bases short, with 18 bases between. Per germline, CDR1 SGHNT and CDR2 YENEEA. CDR3 length equals 16 residues. CDR3 sequence reads: CASSLGRTGGGDIQYF. CDR3 coding DNA: TGTGCCAGCAGCTTAGGGCGGACCGGGGGTGGGGACATTCAGTACTTC.

The chain joins TRBV4-3 to TRBJ2-1, with D perhaps assigned TRBD1 or TRBD2 (5 bases each). Germline assignment: CDR1 LGHNA and CDR2 YSLEER. CDR3 length: 16 residues. The V end lost 3 bases, the J end lost 0 bases, and 12 bases lay between the germline ends. CDR3 DNA sequence: TGCGCCAGCAGCCAGGCGTGGGGGAGCTCCTACAATGAGCAGTTCTTC. Translated, it gives CASSQAWGSSYNEQFF.

The rearrangement links TRBV2 to TRBJ2-1; 8 bases agree with TRBD2. CDR3 length equals 16 residues. The junction had 8 bases not matched to a gene; V was cut back by 7 bases and J by 0 bases. Germline CDR1 and CDR2: SNHLY and FYNNEI. The DNA of the CDR3 is TGTGCCAGCAACCTCCTTCGGGGGGGCTCCTACAATGAGCAGTTCTTC. This sequence encodes CASNLLRGGSYNEQFF.

J is TRBJ2-1 and V is TRBV9; 8 bases are a match to TRBD2. The germline V gene has CDR1 SGDLS and CDR2 YYNGEE. CDR3 length: 15 amino acids. Germline trimming cut 7 bases from V and 0 bases from J; bases unmatched to any gene: 6. This CDR3 is CASASGGGSYNEQFF. For the CDR3, the DNA is TGTGCCAGCGCTTCCGGGGGGGGCTCCTACAATGAGCAGTTCTTC.

The rearrangement links TRBV5-1 to TRBJ1-6, with a possible D match to TRBD1 (5 bases). Germline V gene data show CDR1 as SGHRS and CDR2 as YFSETQ. Trimming cost V 4 bases and J 5 bases, with 16 bases left between them. There are 16 residues in the CDR3. The DNA of the CDR3 is TGCGCCAGCAGCCTCGGGACGTTACCTAATAATTCACCCCTCCACTTT. This sequence encodes CASSLGTLPNNSPLHF.

The rearrangement links TRBV19 to TRBJ1-5, with D tentatively TRBD1 (6 bases). The CDR3 spans 16 residues. Trimming left V 8 bases short and J 1 base short, with 18 bases between. The germline V gene encodes CDR1 LNHDA and CDR2 SQIVND (reference sequence). CDR3: CASSYQGPRSNQPQHF. The CDR3 region has the DNA TGTGCCAGTTCATACCAGGGGCCCCGGAGCAATCAGCCCCAGCATTTT.

This chain links TRBV5-6 with TRBJ1-4, with 7 bases identical to TRBD1. V lost 4 bases to trimming and J lost 2 bases; unmatched junction nucleotides: 5. The germline V gene has CDR1 SGHDT and CDR2 YYEEEE. The length of the CDR3 is 15 residues. The CDR3 DNA follows: TGTGCCAGCAGCCAACAAGGGGGCACTAATGAAAAACTGTTTTTT. Amino acids: CASSQQGGTNEKLFF.

The chain combines TRBV5-1 with TRBJ1-2; possible D gene TRBD1, 6 bases. CDR3 length: 13 amino acids. Trimming left V 5 bases short and J 6 bases short, with 14 bases between. Per the germline V gene, CDR1 is SGHRS and CDR2 is YFSETQ. Written as DNA, the CDR3 is TGCGCCAGCAGTGGTTCAGGGGTGGATGGCTACACCTTC. This codes for CASSGSGVDGYTF.

The genes are TRBV11-2 and TRBJ2-3; a weak D match, TRBD1 (6 bases). CDR3 length: 16 amino acids. Germline loops: CDR1 SGHAT, CDR2 FQNNGV. Trimming left V 5 bases short and J 2 bases short, with 17 bases between. The CDR3 loop is CASSPRVGAYTDTQYF. The CDR3 DNA is TGTGCCAGCAGCCCCCGGGTGGGGGCATACACAGATACGCAGTATTTT.

The chain links TRBV20-1 to TRBJ1-2; no clear D. Germline CDR1 is DFQATT and CDR2 is SNEGSKA (reference sequence). CDR3 length: 12 amino acids. V was cut by 3 bases and J by 4 bases, with 9 bases left in between. CDR3 protein: CSASHPVYGYTF. DNA for the CDR3: TGCAGTGCTAGTCATCCCGTCTATGGCTACACCTTC.

This rearrangement joins TRBV5-1 to TRBJ2-1; tentatively, D is TRBD1 or TRBD2 (5 bases each). With 2 bases removed from V and 11 bases from J, the gap between germline ends came to 14 bases. Germline loops: CDR1 SGHRS, CDR2 YFSETQ. This CDR3 contains 13 residues. The CDR3 nucleotides read TGCGCCAGCAGCTTTCAGGGAGTACGCCAGCAGTTCTTC. Its translation: CASSFQGVRQQFF.

The V and J genes are TRBV2 and TRBJ2-3, with unresolved D. The CDR3 has 12 amino acids. The germline V and J ends were trimmed by 8 bases and 3 bases, with 9 bases remaining between them. CDR1 is SNHLY, CDR2 FYNNEI, per germline. DNA of the CDR3: TGTGCCAGCGGTAGGCTGACAGATACGCAGTATTTT. It is translated as CASGRLTDTQYF.

The CDR3 spells CASSEDYGFAGSTDTQYF. The CDR3 bases are TGTGCCAGCAGTGAAGATTACGGGTTTGCGGGCAGCACAGATACGCAGTATTTT. The chain employs TRBV25-1 and TRBJ2-3; possible D gene TRBD2, 5 bases. The germline V gene has CDR1 MGHDK and CDR2 SYGVNS. V was pared by 2 bases and J by 0 bases, with 18 bases between. This CDR3 spans 18 amino acids.

This clone was counted only a few times. The chain combines TRBV18 with TRBJ2-3; TRBD2 agrees at 9 bases. The CDR3 contains 14 residues. The V segment lost 4 bases and the J segment 4 bases; nucleotides outside the gene matches: 3. The germline V gene has CDR1 KGHSH and CDR2 LQKENI. The DNA for the CDR3 is TGTGCCAGCTCACATAGCGGGAGTTCAGATACGCAGTATTTT. Its translation is CASSHSGSSDTQYF.

This chain links TRBV11-3 with TRBJ1-2; D remains unclear. The V end lost 0 bases, the J end lost 8 bases, and 10 bases lay between the germline ends. CDR1 and CDR2 (germline): SGHNT, YENEEA. This CDR3 has 13 residues. The CDR3 DNA reads TGTGCCAGCAGCTTAGAATGGCATCAAGGCTACACCTTC. This encodes CASSLEWHQGYTF.

V and J are TRBV15 and TRBJ1-4, with TRBD1 matching 11 bases. Germline V gene lookup returns CDR1 LNHNV and CDR2 YYDKDF (reference sequence). The CDR3 length is 15 residues. The V and J ends lost 2 bases and 7 bases, in that order; junction bases with no gene match: 3. The CDR3 here is CATSRRTGGSEKLFF. CDR3 in DNA: TGTGCCACCAGCAGAAGGACAGGGGGCTCTGAAAAACTGTTTTTT.